What follows are 13 T cell receptor beta chains derived from one specimen sequenced in a study of shared clonotypes between healthy human individuals. The data were produced by immunoSEQ multiplex PCR, yet TCRdb's version contains in-frame clones alone and is incomplete. This sample has 470,000 or so clones, with over 70% found just once. Specimen: PBMCs. These receptors came from a woman aged 40 to 50 in good health. Some clones in this sample may be carry-over from other donors' samples.

This clone was seen just once. A far larger clone lies a single base away; this is likely a read error. The genes are TRBV5-1 and TRBJ2-7; D gene ambiguous. The CDR3 runs 13 residues. Germline V gives CDR1 SGHRS, CDR2 YFSETQ. As DNA, the CDR3 is TGCACCAGCAGCTTGGGCCCCCACTACGAGCAGTACTTC. It encodes CTSSLGPHYEQYF.

The chain links TRBV10-3 to TRBJ2-5; D remains ambiguous. Germline V gives CDR1 ENHRY, CDR2 SYGVKD. The CDR3 spans 15 residues. Trimming cost V 10 bases and J 3 bases, with 21 bases left between them. CDR3 loop: CATTPNLGSEETQYF. The DNA of the CDR3 is TGTGCCACCACCCCGAATCTGGGGTCTGAAGAGACCCAGTACTTC.

Concerning this clone itself: One end of the junction varies from germline; a read error may be responsible. Other DNA sequences in this sample translate to the same CDR3. The chain is built from TRBV11-2 and TRBJ2-3, with 9 bases lining up with TRBD1. There are 18 residues in the CDR3. Germline CDR1 is SGHAT and CDR2 is FQNNGV. The CDR3 spells CASSLTYPKDRGTDTQYF. The CDR3 DNA is TGTGCTAGCAGCTTAACGTATCCTAAGGACAGGGGAACAGATACGCAGTATTTT. Drawing the rest from reference TRBV11-2 and TRBJ2-3, the complete variable domain is EAGVAQSPRYKIIEKRQSVAFWCNPISGHATLYWYQQILGQGPKLLIQFQNNGVVDDSQLPKDRFSAERLKGVDSTLKIQPAKLEDSAVYLCASSLTYPKDRGTDTQYFGPGTRLTVL.

This rearrangement joins TRBV29-1 to TRBJ2-6; 7 bases agree with TRBD1. The CDR3 has 14 amino acids. The germline V gene has CDR1 SQVTM and CDR2 ANQGSEA. V lost 4 bases and J lost 8; bases outside the gene matches: 8. CDR3 nucleotide sequence: TGCAGCGTTGCCCTGACAGGGTCCCCCAACGTCCTGACTTTC. Amino acids: CSVALTGSPNVLTF.

The chain has TRBV12-1 and TRBJ2-5; whether TRBD2, the table's D call, matches the DNA was not checked. TRBV12-1 is labeled a pseudogene. CDR3 size: 18 residues. For the CDR3, the DNA is TGTGCCAGCAGCTTTGGCCCGGGACTAGCGGGAGATCAAGAGACCCAGTACTTC. Translating it yields CASSFGPGLAGDQETQYF.

V is TRBV7-9 and J is TRBJ1-6; tentative D call: TRBD1 (5 bases). This CDR3 is 14 amino acids long. CDR1 and CDR2 (germline): SEHNR, FQNEAQ (reference sequence). V lost 4 bases to trimming and J lost 6 bases, with 10 bases between them. The CDR3: CASSSQGGNSPLHF. In DNA, the CDR3 is TGTGCCAGCAGCTCTCAGGGTGGTAATTCACCCCTCCACTTT.

V and J are TRBV5-1 and TRBJ1-1, with D possibly TRBD1 on 5 matching bases. Trimming removed 0 bases from V and 1 base from J, with 10 bases in between. CDR1 and CDR2 from the germline V gene are SGHRS and YFSETQ. The CDR3 sequence is 15 residues long. DNA of the CDR3: TGCGCCAGCAGCTTGGATGGGGGATCGAACACTGAAGCTTTCTTT. Translating it yields CASSLDGGSNTEAFF.

The chain carries TRBV28 and TRBJ1-1; unclear D gene. This CDR3 has 15 amino acids. The V end lost 1 base, the J end lost 3 bases, and 12 bases lay between the germline ends. The germline gives CDR1 MDHEN, CDR2 SYDVKM. The CDR3 protein is CASSLSFDVDTEAFF. CDR3 DNA: TGTGCCAGCAGTTTATCTTTCGACGTGGACACTGAAGCTTTCTTT.

The chain joins TRBV5-1 to TRBJ1-2, with D possibly matching TRBD1 (6 bases). The CDR3 has 14 residues. The V and J ends lost 0 bases and 8 bases respectively, with 14 bases between them. CDR1 SGHRS and CDR2 YFSETQ come from the germline V gene. CDR3 DNA: TGCGCCAGCAGCTTGGACAGGGCGGGGAGGGGCTACACCTTC. Translated, it gives CASSLDRAGRGYTF.

This clone was observed a few times. This chain links TRBV6-8 with TRBJ2-2; D might be TRBD1 or TRBD2, each matching 5 bases. CDR1 and CDR2 from the germline V gene are MNHGY and SAAAGT. V was clipped by 6 bases and J by 3 bases, with 11 bases between them. This CDR3 is built from 14 residues. The CDR3 protein is CASRSGTDTGELFF. The CDR3 nucleotides are TGTGCCAGCAGGTCAGGGACGGACACCGGGGAGCTGTTTTTT.

V usage is TRBV10-2 and J usage is TRBJ2-2, with a possible D match to TRBD1 (6 bases). Germline loops: CDR1 WSHSY, CDR2 SAAADI. There are 16 residues in the CDR3. V shed 0 bases and J shed 1 base, with 9 bases lying between them. The CDR3 nucleotides are TGCGCCAGCAGTGAGTCGGGGGCCGAGAACACCGGGGAGCTGTTTTTT. It encodes CASSESGAENTGELFF.

The CDR3 bases are TGTGCCTGGGCCGACCGTAACATTCAGTACTTC. Translation gives CAWADRNIQYF. The chain combines TRBV30 with TRBJ2-4; D gene unclear. With 5 bases removed from V and 7 bases from J, the gap between germline ends came to 9 bases. The CDR3 consists of 11 residues. Germline loops: CDR1 GTSNPN, CDR2 SVGIG (reference sequence).

V usage is TRBV7-9 and J usage is TRBJ2-7; 7 positions agree with TRBD2. Germline values: CDR1 SEHNR, CDR2 FQNEAQ (reference sequence). Unmatched junction bases numbered 10, after V lost 4 bases and J lost 4 bases. CDR3 length: 15 amino acids. CDR3 amino acids: CASSSGGGHQYEQYF. The CDR3 DNA sequence: TGTGCCAGCAGCTCGGGGGGAGGGCATCAATACGAGCAGTACTTC.